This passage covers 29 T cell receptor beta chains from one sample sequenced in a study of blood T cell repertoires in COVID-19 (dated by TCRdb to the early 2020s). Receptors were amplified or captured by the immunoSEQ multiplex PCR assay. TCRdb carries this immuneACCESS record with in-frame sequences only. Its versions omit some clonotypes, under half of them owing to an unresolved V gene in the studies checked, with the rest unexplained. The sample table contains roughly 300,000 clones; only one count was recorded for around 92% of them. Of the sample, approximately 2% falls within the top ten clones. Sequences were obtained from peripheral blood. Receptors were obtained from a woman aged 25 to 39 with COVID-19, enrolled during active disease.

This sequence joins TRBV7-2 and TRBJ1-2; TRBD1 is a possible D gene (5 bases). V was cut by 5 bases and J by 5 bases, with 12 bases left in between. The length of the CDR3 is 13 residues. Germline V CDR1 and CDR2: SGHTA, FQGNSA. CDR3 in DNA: TGTGCCAGCAGCCGACAGCCGAAGTATGGCTACACCTTC. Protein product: CASSRQPKYGYTF.

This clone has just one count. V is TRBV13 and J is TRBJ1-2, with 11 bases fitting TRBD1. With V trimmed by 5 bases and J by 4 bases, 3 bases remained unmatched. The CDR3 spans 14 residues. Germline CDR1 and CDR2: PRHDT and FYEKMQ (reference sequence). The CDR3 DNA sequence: TGTGCCAGCAGCCAAGGGACAGGGGGCTATGGCTACACCTTC. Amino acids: CASSQGTGGYGYTF. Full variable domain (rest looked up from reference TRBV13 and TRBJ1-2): AAGVIQSPRHLIKEKRETATLKCYPIPRHDTVYWYQQGPGQDPQFLISFYEKMQSDKGSIPDRFSAQQFSDYHSELNMSSLELGDSALYFCASSQGTGGYGYTFGSGTRLTVV.

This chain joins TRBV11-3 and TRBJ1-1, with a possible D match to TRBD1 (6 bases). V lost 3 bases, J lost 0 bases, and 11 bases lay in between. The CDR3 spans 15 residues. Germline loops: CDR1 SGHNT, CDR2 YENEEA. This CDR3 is CASSFGGRMNTEAFF. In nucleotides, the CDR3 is TGTGCCAGCAGCTTCGGGGGGCGCATGAACACTGAAGCTTTCTTT.

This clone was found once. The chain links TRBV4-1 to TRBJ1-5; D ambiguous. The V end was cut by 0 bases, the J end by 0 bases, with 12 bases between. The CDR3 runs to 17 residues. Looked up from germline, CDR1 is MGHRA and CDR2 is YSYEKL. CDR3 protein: CASSQEWQSYSNQPQHF. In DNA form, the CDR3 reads TGCGCCAGCAGCCAAGAATGGCAGTCATATAGCAATCAGCCCCAGCATTTT.

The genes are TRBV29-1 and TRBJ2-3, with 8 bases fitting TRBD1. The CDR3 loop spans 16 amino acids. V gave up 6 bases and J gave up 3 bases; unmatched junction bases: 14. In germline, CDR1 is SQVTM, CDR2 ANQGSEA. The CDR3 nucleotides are TGCAGCGTCGTAGGGAGTCGGACAGGGCTAACAGATACGCAGTATTTT. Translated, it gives CSVVGSRTGLTDTQYF.

CDR3 sequence reads: CASTVAGLNIQYF. The CDR3, as DNA: TGTGCCAGCACCGTAGCGGGGCTAAACATTCAGTACTTC. The V and J genes are TRBV7-9 and TRBJ2-4; the match to TRBD2 covers 8 bases. The V gene end was trimmed by 7 bases and the J gene end by 6 bases; junction bases not matched to a gene: 5. Germline V lookup: CDR1 SEHNR, CDR2 FQNEAQ (reference sequence). The CDR3 spans 13 residues.

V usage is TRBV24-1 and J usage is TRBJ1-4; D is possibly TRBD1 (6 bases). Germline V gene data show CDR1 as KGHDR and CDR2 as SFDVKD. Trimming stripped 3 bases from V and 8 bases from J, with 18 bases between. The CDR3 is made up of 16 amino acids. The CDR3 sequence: CATSDPAGGGPEKLFF. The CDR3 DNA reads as TGTGCCACCAGTGATCCCGCCGGGGGGGGGCCCGAAAAACTGTTTTTT.

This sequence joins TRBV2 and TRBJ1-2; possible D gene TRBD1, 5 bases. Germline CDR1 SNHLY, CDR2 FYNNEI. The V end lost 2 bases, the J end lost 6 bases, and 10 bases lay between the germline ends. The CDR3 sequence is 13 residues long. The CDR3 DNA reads TGTGCCAGCAGTGAATGGGGCCGGGATGGCTACACCTTC. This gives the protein CASSEWGRDGYTF. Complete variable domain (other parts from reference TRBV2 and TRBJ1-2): EPEVTQTPSHQVTQMGQEVILRCVPISNHLYFYWYRQILGQKVEFLVSFYNNEISEKSEIFDDQFSVERPDGSNFTLKIRSTKLEDSAMYFCASSEWGRDGYTFGSGTRLTVV.

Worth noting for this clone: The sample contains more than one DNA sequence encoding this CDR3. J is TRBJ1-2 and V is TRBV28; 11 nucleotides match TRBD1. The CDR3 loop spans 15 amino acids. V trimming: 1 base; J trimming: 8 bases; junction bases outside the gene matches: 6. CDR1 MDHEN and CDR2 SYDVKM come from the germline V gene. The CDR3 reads CASSLSPGQGGGYTF. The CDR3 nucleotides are TGTGCCAGCAGTTTATCCCCGGGACAGGGGGGCGGCTACACCTTC.

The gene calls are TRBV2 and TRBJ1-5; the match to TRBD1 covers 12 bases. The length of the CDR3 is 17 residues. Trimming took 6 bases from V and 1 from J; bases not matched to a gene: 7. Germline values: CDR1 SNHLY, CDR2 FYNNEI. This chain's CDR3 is CASRRGQGAESNQPQHF. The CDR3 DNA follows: TGTGCCAGCAGGAGGGGACAGGGGGCGGAAAGCAATCAGCCCCAGCATTTT.

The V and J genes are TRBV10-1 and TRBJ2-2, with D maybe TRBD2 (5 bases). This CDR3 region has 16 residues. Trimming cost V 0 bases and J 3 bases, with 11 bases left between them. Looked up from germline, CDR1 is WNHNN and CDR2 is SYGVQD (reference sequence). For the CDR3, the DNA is TGCGCCAGCAGTGAGTCGGGAGAGTTGTACACCGGGGAGCTGTTTTTT. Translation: CASSESGELYTGELFF.

This chain's CDR3 is CASSQDPGGTDTQYF. The CDR3 nucleotides are TGCGCCAGCAGCCAAGACCCGGGGGGCACAGATACGCAGTATTTT. This sequence joins TRBV4-1 and TRBJ2-3; a possible D gene is TRBD2 (6 bases). V dropped 0 bases and J dropped 1 base, with 8 bases sitting between them. Looked up from germline, CDR1 is MGHRA and CDR2 is YSYEKL. This CDR3 spans 15 amino acids.

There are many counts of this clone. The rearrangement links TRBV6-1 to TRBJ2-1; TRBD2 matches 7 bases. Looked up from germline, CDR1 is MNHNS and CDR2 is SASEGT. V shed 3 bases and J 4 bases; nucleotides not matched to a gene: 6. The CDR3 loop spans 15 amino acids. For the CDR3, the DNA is TGTGCCAGCAGTGACGGCGGGGGAGAATACAATGAGCAGTTCTTC. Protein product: CASSDGGGEYNEQFF.

In DNA form, the CDR3 reads TGTGCCAGCAGCTTAGGGAGGTCCTCTGGAAACACCATATATTTT. This sequence encodes CASSLGRSSGNTIYF. V usage is TRBV11-2 and J usage is TRBJ1-3; D is unresolved. V lost 1 base and J 0 bases, leaving 7 bases between the germline ends. The CDR3 has 15 amino acids. Germline V lookup: CDR1 SGHAT, CDR2 FQNNGV.

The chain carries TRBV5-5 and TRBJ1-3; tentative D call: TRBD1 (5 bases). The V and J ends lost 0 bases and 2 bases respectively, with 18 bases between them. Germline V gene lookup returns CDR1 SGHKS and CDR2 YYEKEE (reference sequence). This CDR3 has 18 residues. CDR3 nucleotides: TGTGCCAGCAGCTTGGTTTGGGACTCTGGGTACGCTGGAAACACCATATATTTT. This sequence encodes CASSLVWDSGYAGNTIYF.

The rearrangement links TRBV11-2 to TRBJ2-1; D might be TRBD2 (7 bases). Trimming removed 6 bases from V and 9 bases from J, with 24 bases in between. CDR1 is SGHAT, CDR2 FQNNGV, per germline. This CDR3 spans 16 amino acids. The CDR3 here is CASRPRGPTGVSEQFF. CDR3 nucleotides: TGTGCCAGCAGACCGCGGGGGCCAACCGGGGTCTCTGAGCAGTTCTTC. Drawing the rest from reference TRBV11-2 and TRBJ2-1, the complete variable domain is EAGVAQSPRYKIIEKRQSVAFWCNPISGHATLYWYQQILGQGPKLLIQFQNNGVVDDSQLPKDRFSAERLKGVDSTLKIQPAKLEDSAVYLCASRPRGPTGVSEQFFGPGTRLTVL.

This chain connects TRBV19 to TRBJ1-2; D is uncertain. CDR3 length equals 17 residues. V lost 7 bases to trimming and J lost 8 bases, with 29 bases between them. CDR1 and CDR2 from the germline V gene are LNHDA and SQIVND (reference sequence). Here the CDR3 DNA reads TGTGCCAGTACCCGTGGGAGAGACCTTCAAACCTCTAAGGGCTACACCTTC. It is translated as CASTRGRDLQTSKGYTF.

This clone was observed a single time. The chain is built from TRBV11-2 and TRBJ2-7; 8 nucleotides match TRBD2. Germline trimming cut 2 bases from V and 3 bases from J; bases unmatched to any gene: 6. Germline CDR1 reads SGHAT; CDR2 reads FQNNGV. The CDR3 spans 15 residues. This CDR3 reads CASSLWSSGFYEQYV. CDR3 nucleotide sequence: TGTGCCAGCAGCTTATGGTCTAGCGGGTTCTACGAGCAGTACGTC.

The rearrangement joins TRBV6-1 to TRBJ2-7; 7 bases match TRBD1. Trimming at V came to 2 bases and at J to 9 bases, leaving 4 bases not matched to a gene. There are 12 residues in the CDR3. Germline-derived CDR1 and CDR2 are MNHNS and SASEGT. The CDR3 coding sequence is TGTGCCAGCAGTGAAATCGGACAGGTGCAGTACGTC. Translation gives CASSEIGQVQYV.

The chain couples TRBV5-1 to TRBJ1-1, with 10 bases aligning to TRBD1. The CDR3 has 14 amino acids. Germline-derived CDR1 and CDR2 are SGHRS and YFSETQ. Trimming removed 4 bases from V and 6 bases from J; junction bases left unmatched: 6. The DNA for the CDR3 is TGCGCCAGCAGCAGCGGGACAGGGGACTCTGAAGCTTTCTTT. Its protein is CASSSGTGDSEAFF.

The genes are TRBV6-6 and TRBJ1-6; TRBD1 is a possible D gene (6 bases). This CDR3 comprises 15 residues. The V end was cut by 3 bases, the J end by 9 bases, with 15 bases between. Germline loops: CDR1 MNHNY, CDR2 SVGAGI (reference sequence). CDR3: CASSYEEQGTSPLHF. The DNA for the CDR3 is TGTGCCAGCAGTTATGAGGAACAGGGAACTTCACCCCTCCACTTT.

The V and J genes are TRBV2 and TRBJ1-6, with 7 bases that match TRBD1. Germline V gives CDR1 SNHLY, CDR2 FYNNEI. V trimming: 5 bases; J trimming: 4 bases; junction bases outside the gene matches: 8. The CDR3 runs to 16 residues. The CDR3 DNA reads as TGTGCCAGCAGTCCTCTCGGACAGGAATATAATTCACCCCTCCACTTT. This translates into CASSPLGQEYNSPLHF.

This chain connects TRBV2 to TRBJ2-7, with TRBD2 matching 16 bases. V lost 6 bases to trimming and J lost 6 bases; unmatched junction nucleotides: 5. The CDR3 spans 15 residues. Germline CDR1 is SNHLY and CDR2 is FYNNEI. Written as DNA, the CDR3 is TGTGCCAGCAGGGGACTAGCGGGGGGGCTAGGCGAGCAGTACGTC. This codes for CASRGLAGGLGEQYV.

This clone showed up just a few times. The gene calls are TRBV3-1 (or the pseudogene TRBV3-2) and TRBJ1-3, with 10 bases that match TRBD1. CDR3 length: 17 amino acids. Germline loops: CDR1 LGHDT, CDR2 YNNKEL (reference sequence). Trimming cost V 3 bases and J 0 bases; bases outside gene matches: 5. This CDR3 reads CASSQPGQGSSGNTIYF. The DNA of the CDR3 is TGTGCCAGCAGCCAGCCGGGACAGGGGTCCTCTGGAAACACCATATATTTT.

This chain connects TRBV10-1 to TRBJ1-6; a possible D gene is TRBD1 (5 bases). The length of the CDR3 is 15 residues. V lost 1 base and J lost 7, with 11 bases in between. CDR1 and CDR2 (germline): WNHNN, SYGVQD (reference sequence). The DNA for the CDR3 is TGCGCCAGCAGTGAGTGGGGCAGATGGAATTCACCCCTCCACTTT. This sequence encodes CASSEWGRWNSPLHF.

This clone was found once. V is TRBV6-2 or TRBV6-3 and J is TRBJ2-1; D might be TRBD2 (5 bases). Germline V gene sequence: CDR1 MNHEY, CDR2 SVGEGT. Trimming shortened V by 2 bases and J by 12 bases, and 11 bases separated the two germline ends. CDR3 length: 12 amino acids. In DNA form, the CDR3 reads TGTGCCAGCAGTTACGAAAGGACTGGGCAGTTCTTC. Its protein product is CASSYERTGQFF.

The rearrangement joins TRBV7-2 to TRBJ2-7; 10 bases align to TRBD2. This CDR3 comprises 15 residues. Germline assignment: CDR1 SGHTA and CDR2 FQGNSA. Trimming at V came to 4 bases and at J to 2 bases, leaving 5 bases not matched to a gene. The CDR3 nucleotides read TGTGCCAGCAGCTCACTAGCGGGGCCGACCTACGAGCAGTACTTC. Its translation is CASSSLAGPTYEQYF. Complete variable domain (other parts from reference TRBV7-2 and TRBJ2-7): GAGVSQSPSNKVTEKGKDVELRCDPISGHTALYWYRQSLGQGLEFLIYFQGNSAPDKSGLPSDRFSAERTGGSVSTLTIQRTQQEDSAVYLCASSSLAGPTYEQYFGPGTRLTVT.

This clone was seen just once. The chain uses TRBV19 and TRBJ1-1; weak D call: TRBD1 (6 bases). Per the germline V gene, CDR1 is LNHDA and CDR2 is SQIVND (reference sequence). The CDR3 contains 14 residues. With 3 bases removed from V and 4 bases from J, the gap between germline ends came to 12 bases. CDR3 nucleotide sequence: TGTGCCAGTAGTATCCAGGGGTCCTTCACTGAAGCTTTCTTT. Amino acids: CASSIQGSFTEAFF.

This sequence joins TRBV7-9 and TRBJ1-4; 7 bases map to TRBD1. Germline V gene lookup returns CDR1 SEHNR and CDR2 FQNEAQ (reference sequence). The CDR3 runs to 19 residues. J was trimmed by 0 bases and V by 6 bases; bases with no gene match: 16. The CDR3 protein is CASRPGTERFRATNEKLFF. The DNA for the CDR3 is TGTGCCAGCAGACCCGGGACAGAAAGGTTCAGGGCAACTAATGAAAAACTGTTTTTT.